Here is one T cell receptor (beta chain) with its context. Clones were read by immunoSEQ multiplex PCR, and TCRdb kept only the in-frame ones, dropping some. The data show some 150,000 clones, roughly 92% seen once. This entry belongs to a study of control samples from healthy donors and cancer patients. Sample: blood. This clonotype originated in a man between 45 and 60 years old in good health.

This CDR3 reads CASRRDWDTGELFF. The CDR3 bases are TGTGCCAGTAGACGGGACTGGGACACCGGGGAGCTGTTTTTT. The chain uses TRBV19 and TRBJ2-2; D possibly corresponds to TRBD2 (6 bases). The CDR3 is 14 amino acids. V dropped 6 bases and J dropped 3 bases, with 11 bases sitting between them. CDR1 and CDR2 from the germline V gene are LNHDA and SQIVND (reference sequence).